A selection of T cell receptor beta chains follows, all from one sample in a study of T-cell memory formation after mild COVID-19. TCRdb fed the 5' RACE reads into MiXCR, producing one record per CDR3 protein. The sample lists about 440,000 distinct CDR3 sequences, approximately 20% occurring once. Sequencing input: PBMCs or a T cell subset sorted from them (not recorded which). These receptors all stem from an adult woman who had mild COVID-19 (a few samples of this study predate the infection). Cell type and time point are not known. Both conserved end residues are part of each CDR3. The order of the fields is J gene, D gene, V gene, clone size, CDR3 protein, CDR3 DNA. The D gene is left open where the match is weak. Clone size is shown for a subset of rows, as once, few, many or a class of expanded clone.

J gene: TRBJ2-2
D gene: NA
V gene: TRBV5-1
clone size: NA
CDR3 protein: CASSLASSRTPVELFF
CDR3 DNA: TGCGCCAGCAGCTTGGCCTCATCGCGGACACCGGTGGAGCTGTTTTTT

J gene: TRBJ1-2
D gene: NA
V gene: TRBV9
clone size: few
CDR3 protein: CASSVGGRGYTQEDYGYTF
CDR3 DNA: TGTGCCAGCAGCGTAGGGGGCCGGGGTTATACCCAAGAGGACTATGGCTACACCTTC

J gene: TRBJ2-1
D gene: TRBD1
V gene: TRBV9
clone size: NA
CDR3 protein: CASSVSQGGPSRSTGEQFF
CDR3 DNA: TGTGCCAGCAGCGTGTCACAGGGGGGACCATCACGGAGCACGGGTGAGCAGTTCTTC

J gene: TRBJ2-1
D gene: NA
V gene: TRBV7-2
clone size: NA
CDR3 protein: CASSQGRNNEQFF
CDR3 DNA: TGTGCCAGCAGCCAGGGGAGAAACAATGAGCAGTTCTTC

J gene: TRBJ2-3
D gene: NA
V gene: TRBV7-9
clone size: few
CDR3 protein: CASSGVEGAADTQYF
CDR3 DNA: TGTGCCAGCAGCGGAGTGGAGGGAGCGGCAGATACGCAGTATTTT

J gene: TRBJ2-3
D gene: TRBD2
V gene: TRBV19
clone size: few
CDR3 protein: CASSIHSGIYTDTQYF
CDR3 DNA: TGTGCCAGTAGTATTCACAGCGGGATCTACACAGATACGCAGTATTTT

J gene: TRBJ1-1
D gene: NA
V gene: TRBV7-6
clone size: few
CDR3 protein: CASSSPGEVLSLTGEAFF
CDR3 DNA: TGTGCCAGCAGCTCCCCCGGTGAGGTTTTATCATTGACGGGTGAAGCTTTCTTT

J gene: TRBJ1-2
D gene: NA
V gene: TRBV29-1
clone size: NA
CDR3 protein: CSVVRTDYGYTF
CDR3 DNA: TGCAGCGTTGTCCGAACCGACTATGGCTACACCTTC

J gene: TRBJ2-1
D gene: TRBD2
V gene: TRBV7-8
clone size: few
CDR3 protein: CASSPVGTPLAGPGNEQFF
CDR3 DNA: TGTGCCAGCAGCCCGGTGGGAACCCCTCTAGCGGGTCCGGGCAATGAGCAGTTCTTC

J gene: TRBJ1-1
D gene: NA
V gene: TRBV2
clone size: NA
CDR3 protein: CAQRGSRAFF
CDR3 DNA: TGTGCCCAACGTGGGAGTCGGGCTTTCTTT

J gene: TRBJ2-1
D gene: TRBD2
V gene: TRBV7-2
clone size: once
CDR3 protein: CASCCSGRGYNEQFF
CDR3 DNA: TGTGCCAGCTGCTGCAGCGGGAGGGGGTACAATGAGCAGTTCTTC

J gene: TRBJ1-5
D gene: TRBD1
V gene: TRBV7-2
clone size: many
CDR3 protein: CASSLGQGEPQHF
CDR3 DNA: TGTGCCAGCAGCTTAGGACAGGGAGAGCCCCAGCATTTT

J gene: TRBJ2-7
D gene: NA
V gene: TRBV9
clone size: few
CDR3 protein: CASSVGWDGSYEQYF
CDR3 DNA: TGTGCCAGCAGCGTAGGGTGGGATGGGTCCTACGAGCAGTACTTC

J gene: TRBJ2-1
D gene: TRBD2
V gene: TRBV7-9
clone size: NA
CDR3 protein: CASTPSTSLDEQFF
CDR3 DNA: TGTGCCAGCACCCCCTCGACTAGCCTCGATGAGCAGTTCTTC

J gene: TRBJ1-5
D gene: TRBD1
V gene: TRBV12-3/TRBV12-4
clone size: NA
CDR3 protein: CASSLSLGQLVSNQPQHF
CDR3 DNA: TGTGCCAGCAGTTTGTCATTGGGACAGTTGGTTAGCAATCAGCCCCAGCATTTT

J gene: TRBJ2-7
D gene: NA
V gene: TRBV11-2
clone size: NA
CDR3 protein: CASSLNSVDEQYF
CDR3 DNA: TGTGCCAGCAGCTTAAACTCCGTCGACGAGCAGTACTTC

J gene: TRBJ2-7
D gene: TRBD2
V gene: TRBV15
clone size: few
CDR3 protein: CATSSGTSGYYEQYF
CDR3 DNA: TGTGCCACCAGCTCCGGGACTAGCGGATACTACGAGCAGTACTTC

J gene: TRBJ2-3
D gene: TRBD2
V gene: TRBV24-1
clone size: NA
CDR3 protein: CATSDPGTSGGIRTDTQYF
CDR3 DNA: TGTGCCACCAGTGACCCGGGGACTAGCGGGGGGATCCGCACAGATACGCAGTATTTT

J gene: TRBJ1-1
D gene: NA
V gene: TRBV29-1
clone size: few
CDR3 protein: CSVETTLNTEAFF
CDR3 DNA: TGCAGCGTTGAGACCACTTTGAACACTGAAGCTTTCTTT

J gene: TRBJ2-7
D gene: TRBD1
V gene: TRBV7-9
clone size: NA
CDR3 protein: CASSSRDRSYEQYF
CDR3 DNA: TGTGCCAGCAGCTCCAGGGACAGATCCTACGAGCAGTACTTC

J gene: TRBJ2-7
D gene: TRBD2
V gene: TRBV5-1
clone size: few
CDR3 protein: CASSLDAGTSGYF
CDR3 DNA: TGCGCCAGCAGCTTGGATGCCGGGACTAGCGGTTACTTC

J gene: TRBJ2-5
D gene: NA
V gene: TRBV5-4
clone size: few
CDR3 protein: CASSAPWGGKQETQYF
CDR3 DNA: TGTGCCAGCAGCGCCCCCTGGGGCGGGAAACAAGAGACCCAGTACTTC

J gene: TRBJ2-1
D gene: TRBD2
V gene: TRBV5-1
clone size: NA
CDR3 protein: CASSFGSSGSNNEQFF
CDR3 DNA: TGCGCCAGCAGCTTCGGTTCTAGCGGGAGCAACAATGAGCAGTTCTTC

J gene: TRBJ2-7
D gene: NA
V gene: TRBV7-6
clone size: few
CDR3 protein: CASSLTPGLRHEQYF
CDR3 DNA: TGTGCCAGCAGCTTAACTCCGGGACTGCGCCACGAGCAGTACTTC

J gene: TRBJ1-1
D gene: NA
V gene: TRBV29-1
clone size: NA
CDR3 protein: CSVEGRETEAFF
CDR3 DNA: TGCAGCGTTGAGGGCCGGGAGACTGAAGCTTTCTTT

J gene: TRBJ2-3
D gene: NA
V gene: TRBV7-2
clone size: NA
CDR3 protein: CASSLRGNRNTDTQYF
CDR3 DNA: TGTGCCAGCAGCTTGAGGGGTAACAGGAACACAGATACGCAGTATTTT

J gene: TRBJ2-7
D gene: TRBD1
V gene: TRBV4-3
clone size: NA
CDR3 protein: CASSLHRWGQVTGASYEQYF
CDR3 DNA: TGCGCCAGCTCCCTTCACCGGTGGGGACAGGTTACCGGGGCCTCCTACGAGCAGTACTTC

J gene: TRBJ2-5
D gene: NA
V gene: TRBV7-9
clone size: NA
CDR3 protein: CASSSEGGWVKETQYF
CDR3 DNA: TGTGCCAGCAGCTCAGAAGGGGGTTGGGTTAAAGAGACCCAGTACTTC

J gene: TRBJ2-7
D gene: TRBD2
V gene: TRBV29-1
clone size: NA
CDR3 protein: CSVRTSASYEQYF
CDR3 DNA: TGCAGCGTTCGGACTAGCGCCTCCTACGAGCAGTACTTC

J gene: TRBJ1-5
D gene: TRBD1
V gene: TRBV5-1
clone size: NA
CDR3 protein: CASSLDAGGIYQPQHF
CDR3 DNA: TGCGCCAGCAGCTTGGACGCAGGGGGTATATATCAGCCCCAGCATTTT

J gene: TRBJ2-1
D gene: TRBD2
V gene: TRBV6-8
clone size: once
CDR3 protein: CASSLLISTSGYNEQFF
CDR3 DNA: TGTGCCAGCAGTTTGTTAATCTCGACTAGCGGGTACAATGAGCAGTTCTTC

J gene: TRBJ2-6
D gene: TRBD2
V gene: TRBV4-1
clone size: NA
CDR3 protein: CASSQGLAGVSGANVLTF
CDR3 DNA: TGCGCCAGCAGCCAAGGCCTAGCGGGAGTCTCTGGGGCCAACGTCCTGACTTTC

J gene: TRBJ1-2
D gene: NA
V gene: TRBV6-5
clone size: NA
CDR3 protein: CASSYRGQGYGYTF
CDR3 DNA: TGTGCCAGCAGTTACCGGGGGCAGGGGTATGGCTACACCTTC

J gene: TRBJ2-7
D gene: NA
V gene: TRBV5-6
clone size: NA
CDR3 protein: CASSYSGLRYEQYF
CDR3 DNA: TGTGCCAGCAGCTATTCGGGACTCCGTTACGAGCAGTACTTC

J gene: TRBJ1-5
D gene: NA
V gene: TRBV30
clone size: NA
CDR3 protein: CAWSYGRGNQPQHF
CDR3 DNA: TGTGCCTGGAGCTATGGAAGGGGCAATCAGCCCCAGCATTTT

J gene: TRBJ1-1
D gene: TRBD1
V gene: TRBV24-1
clone size: few
CDR3 protein: CATWGVKGGLGTEAFF
CDR3 DNA: TGTGCCACCTGGGGGGTGAAAGGGGGCCTTGGCACTGAAGCTTTCTTT

J gene: TRBJ1-3
D gene: NA
V gene: TRBV9
clone size: NA
CDR3 protein: CASSGGRPGLSGNTIYF
CDR3 DNA: TGTGCCAGCAGCGGCGGTCGACCGGGCCTCTCTGGAAACACCATATATTTT

J gene: TRBJ1-1
D gene: NA
V gene: TRBV15
clone size: few
CDR3 protein: CATSWPRGTEAFF
CDR3 DNA: TGTGCCACCAGCTGGCCGCGGGGCACTGAAGCTTTCTTT

J gene: TRBJ1-2
D gene: NA
V gene: TRBV3-1
clone size: NA
CDR3 protein: CASSPVGSRNYGYTF
CDR3 DNA: TGTGCCAGCAGCCCCGTTGGGAGCCGTAACTATGGCTACACCTTC

J gene: TRBJ2-7
D gene: NA
V gene: TRBV5-1
clone size: NA
CDR3 protein: CASSFGVVPPREQYF
CDR3 DNA: TGCGCCAGCAGCTTCGGGGTAGTCCCCCCTCGCGAGCAGTACTTC